These 23 T cell receptor beta chains share one sample of origin, sequenced in a study of beta chain features in type 1 diabetes. Study outcomes and limitations: For Type 1 diabetes patients, all four CD4+ subsets carried TCRB CDR3s that were moderately but significantly shorter.

As every portion of the isolated RNA was reverse transcribed, the sequencing read expressed TCRB transcripts. TCRdb's table, derived via immunoSEQ multiplex PCR, lists solely in-frame clones and lacks some. The table includes hundreds of thousands of clones, more than 13% detected once. What these receptors recognize is not known. What was sequenced was naive CD4+ T cells from blood. These receptors were taken from a man aged 18 to 30 with type 1 diabetes.

The chain links TRBV5-1 to TRBJ2-3; D is unclear. Per the germline V gene, CDR1 is SGHRS and CDR2 is YFSETQ. V was trimmed by 1 base and J by 4 bases, leaving 10 bases between them. The CDR3 is 14 amino acids. The CDR3 nucleotides read TGCGCCAGCAGCTTGATCAGCGAGGCAGATACGCAGTATTTT. Translating it yields CASSLISEADTQYF.

This clone was found a few times. This chain links TRBV14 with TRBJ2-6; unclear D gene. The CDR3 consists of 15 residues. V lost 4 bases and J 4 bases, leaving 11 bases between the germline ends. CDR1 is SGHDN, CDR2 FVKESK, per germline. The CDR3 region is CASSPRLGGANVLTF. DNA for the CDR3: TGTGCCAGCAGCCCCCGTTTGGGAGGGGCCAACGTCCTGACTTTC.

This clone was seen more than once but under ten times. J is TRBJ2-1 and V is TRBV2; 9 bases are shared with TRBD1. Germline-derived CDR1 and CDR2 are SNHLY and FYNNEI. V dropped 6 bases and J dropped 7; count of bases not matched to a gene: 7. CDR3 size: 14 residues. This chain's CDR3 is CASRLGQGWNEQFF. CDR3 sequence (DNA): TGTGCCAGCAGGCTCGGACAGGGGTGGAATGAGCAGTTCTTC.

This clone was detected a few times. The chain uses TRBV30 and TRBJ2-2, with unresolved D. CDR1 GTSNPN and CDR2 SVGIG come from the germline V gene (reference sequence). The V gene lost 3 bases and the J gene lost 1 base, with 6 bases spanning the gap. This CDR3 region has 13 residues. The CDR3 spells CAWRGMNTGELFF. CDR3 bases: TGTGCCTGGAGGGGGATGAACACCGGGGAGCTGTTTTTT.

This chain joins TRBV19 and TRBJ1-1; weak D call: TRBD1 (5 bases). The CDR3 consists of 14 residues. Trimming took 4 bases from V and 1 from J, leaving 10 bases between them. Germline CDR1 and CDR2: LNHDA and SQIVND (reference sequence). The CDR3 nucleotides are TGTGCCAGTAGTAAGGGACGCGGGAACACTGAAGCTTTCTTT. Translation gives CASSKGRGNTEAFF.

The V call is TRBV7-2, the J call TRBJ2-5, with D perhaps TRBD1 or TRBD2 (6 bases each). Trimming took off 6 bases at V and 0 bases at J, with 14 bases between the two ends. Per germline, CDR1 SGHTA and CDR2 FQGNSA. The CDR3 spans 15 residues. The CDR3: CASRPRGGYQETQYF. For the CDR3, the DNA is TGTGCCAGCAGACCCAGAGGGGGGTACCAAGAGACCCAGTACTTC.

This clone was detected a few times. The V call is TRBV10-3, the J call TRBJ1-2, with D unclear. Germline V gene sequence: CDR1 ENHRY, CDR2 SYGVKD. The V gene lost 2 bases and the J gene lost 8 bases, with 12 bases spanning the gap. The CDR3 is 13 residues long. CDR3 in DNA: TGTGCCATCAGTGAGACGGCAGATTCCGGCTACACCTTC. It encodes CAISETADSGYTF.

This clone was seen more than once but under ten times. CDR3 loop: CAWRLASTDTQYF. The CDR3 region has the DNA TGTGCCTGGAGGCTAGCGAGCACAGATACGCAGTATTTT. The chain joins TRBV30 to TRBJ2-3, with a weak D call TRBD2 (6 bases). The V gene lost 3 bases and the J gene lost 0 bases, with 7 bases spanning the gap. This CDR3 contains 13 residues. Germline CDR1 is GTSNPN and CDR2 is SVGIG (reference sequence).

The DNA for the CDR3 is TGTGCCACCAGCAGAGATTTTGACAGGACCTACGAGCAGTACTTC. Amino acids: CATSRDFDRTYEQYF. The rearrangement uses TRBV15 and TRBJ2-7; possibly TRBD1 for D (6 bases). The CDR3 has 15 amino acids. Trimming removed 0 bases from V and 2 bases from J, with 11 bases in between. Germline CDR1 and CDR2: LNHNV and YYDKDF (reference sequence).

The CDR3 nucleotides are TGTGCCAGCAGCTTAAGTTCGGGGGAGACCCAGTACTTC. Protein sequence: CASSLSSGETQYF. The V call is TRBV11-2, the J call TRBJ2-5, with D possibly being TRBD2 (5 bases). CDR1 is SGHAT, CDR2 FQNNGV, per germline. The V end was cut by 2 bases, the J end by 5 bases, with 9 bases between. The CDR3 consists of 13 residues.

This clone was seen a few times. The V and J genes are TRBV5-1 and TRBJ2-5; 9 nucleotides line up with TRBD1. Germline CDR1 reads SGHRS; CDR2 reads YFSETQ. After removal of 0 bases from V and 5 bases from J, the junction contained 2 bases not matched to a gene. The length of the CDR3 is 14 residues. Here the CDR3 reads CASSLVGQGETQYF. The CDR3 DNA reads as TGCGCCAGCAGCTTGGTCGGACAGGGGGAGACCCAGTACTTC.

V and J are TRBV28 and TRBJ1-5; tentative D call: TRBD1 (6 bases). CDR3 length equals 17 residues. Germline V gene sequence: CDR1 MDHEN, CDR2 SYDVKM. The germline V and J ends were trimmed by 4 bases and 2 bases, with 18 bases remaining between them. The CDR3 nucleotides read TGTGCCAGCAGTTCACCGGGACATGGGATAGGCAATCAGCCCCAGCATTTT. Its translation is CASSSPGHGIGNQPQHF.

This clone turned up a few times. V gene TRBV30 combines with J gene TRBJ1-4; maybe TRBD1 (5 bases). V lost 1 base to trimming and J lost 7 bases, with 13 bases between them. The CDR3 spans 14 residues. CDR1 is GTSNPN, CDR2 SVGIG, per germline (reference sequence). Here the CDR3 reads CAWSEDAGIEKLFF. CDR3 nucleotides: TGTGCCTGGAGTGAGGATGCAGGGATTGAAAAACTGTTTTTT.

This clone was counted a few times. The chain is built from TRBV7-2 and TRBJ2-7, with 8 bases lining up with TRBD1. The V and J ends lost 1 base and 4 bases, in that order; junction bases with no gene match: 6. The CDR3 contains 15 residues. From germline, CDR1 is SGHTA and CDR2 FQGNSA. The CDR3 bases are TGTGCCAGCAGCTTAGGTCCGGACAGGGCATACGAGCAGTACTTC. This sequence encodes CASSLGPDRAYEQYF.

The chain recombines TRBV27 with TRBJ1-1; 7 bases are shared with TRBD1. The CDR3 consists of 16 residues. Germline lookup yields CDR1 MNHEY and CDR2 SMNVEV (reference sequence). The trim removed 2 bases at V and 0 bases at J, leaving 6 bases unmatched. CDR3 amino acids: CASSLGRGYMNTEAFF. As DNA, the CDR3 is TGTGCCAGCAGTTTAGGCAGGGGGTATATGAACACTGAAGCTTTCTTT.

The chain employs TRBV7-9 and TRBJ1-3, with a tentative D call TRBD1 (5 bases). Trimming cost V 4 bases and J 2 bases, with 9 bases left between them. Germline V gives CDR1 SEHNR, CDR2 FQNEAQ (reference sequence). CDR3 length: 14 residues. The CDR3 here is CASSYGTAGNTIYF. The CDR3 region has the DNA TGTGCCAGCAGCTACGGGACGGCTGGAAACACCATATATTTT.

This sequence joins TRBV30 and TRBJ2-3; D may correspond to TRBD1 or TRBD2 (5 bases each). Deletions cut 0 bases from V and 7 bases from J, with 23 bases between. Germline V CDR1 and CDR2: GTSNPN, SVGIG (reference sequence). The CDR3 sequence is 17 residues long. CDR3: CAWSVQSVGLGVYTQYF. The DNA for the CDR3 is TGTGCCTGGAGTGTACAAAGTGTAGGACTGGGGGTGTATACGCAGTATTTT.

This chain joins TRBV27 and TRBJ2-3; D uncertain. The germline V and J ends were trimmed by 5 bases and 2 bases, with 14 bases remaining between them. CDR3 length: 15 residues. The germline V gene has CDR1 MNHEY and CDR2 SMNVEV (reference sequence). The CDR3 DNA reads TGTGCCAGCAGTCCCTCGTTTGATCTCACAGATACGCAGTATTTT. As protein: CASSPSFDLTDTQYF.

This clone was detected only a few times. CDR3 in amino acids: CASSHSGLSPLHF. The CDR3 nucleotides are TGCGCCAGCAGTCACAGTGGCCTTTCACCCCTCCACTTT. The chain uses TRBV23-1 and TRBJ1-6, with unresolved D. TRBV23-1 is designated an ORF whose function remains uncertain. The CDR3 has 13 amino acids. V dropped 3 bases and J dropped 9 bases, with 9 bases sitting between them.

This clone has just a few counts. The chain uses TRBV2 and TRBJ1-6; D uncertain. The germline V and J ends were trimmed by 5 bases and 7 bases, with 12 bases remaining between them. This CDR3 spans 14 amino acids. Germline CDR1 is SNHLY and CDR2 is FYNNEI. The CDR3 DNA reads as TGTGCCAGCAGTTACGGGCCTGGGAATTCACCCCTCCACTTT. It codes for CASSYGPGNSPLHF.

The gene calls are TRBV18 and TRBJ2-7; D is unclear. The CDR3 extends over 12 amino acids. Germline values: CDR1 KGHSH, CDR2 LQKENI. Trimming left V 3 bases short and J 3 bases short, with 6 bases between. CDR3 sequence (DNA): TGTGCCAGCTCACCCGTCGGCTACGAGCAGTACTTC. It specifies CASSPVGYEQYF.

This clone was counted only a few times. The chain recombines TRBV19 with TRBJ2-3; TRBD2 is a possible D gene (5 bases). Between the trimmed V and J ends, which lost 6 bases and 6 bases, there was a span of 10 bases. CDR1 and CDR2 from the germline V gene are LNHDA and SQIVND (reference sequence). This CDR3 has 12 residues. This CDR3 reads CASRRAGDTQYF. CDR3 coding DNA: TGTGCCAGTAGGAGGGCGGGCGATACGCAGTATTTT.

This chain links TRBV5-1 with TRBJ1-4; 7 nucleotides match TRBD1. From germline, CDR1 is SGHRS and CDR2 YFSETQ. V was pared by 4 bases and J by 4 bases, with 7 bases of the junction left unmatched. The CDR3 contains 15 residues. The CDR3 spells CASSHLRGSNEKLFF. In DNA, the CDR3 is TGCGCCAGCAGCCACCTCAGGGGGAGTAATGAAAAACTGTTTTTT.